These 10 T cell receptor beta chains originate from one sample sequenced in a study of blood T cell repertoires in COVID-19. Measured with immunoSEQ multiplex PCR; TCRdb has only the in-frame clones, and not every one. The data contain about 220,000 clones, 85% to 90% of them seen just once; the ten biggest clones take up about 3%. Material for sequencing was PBMCs or T cells enriched from blood (not recorded which). The receptors originated from a woman aged 18-35 years in a cohort exposed to, infected with or recovered from COVID-19 (not recorded which).

This clone was found once. The chain recombines TRBV6-5 with TRBJ2-3; 7 positions agree with TRBD2. The germline gives CDR1 MNHEY, CDR2 SVGAGI. The J segment lost 3 bases and the V segment lost 0 bases, leaving 6 bases of the junction unmatched. CDR3 length: 16 residues. CDR3 region: CASSYSISGETDTQYF. For the CDR3, the DNA is TGTGCCAGCAGTTACTCTATCAGCGGGGAGACAGATACGCAGTATTTT.

The chain is built from TRBV5-1 and TRBJ2-7; 9 bases are shared with TRBD1. Germline V lookup: CDR1 SGHRS, CDR2 YFSETQ. V was pared by 0 bases and J by 6 bases, with 4 bases of the junction left unmatched. The CDR3 is 14 amino acids. In DNA form, the CDR3 reads TGCGCCAGCAGCTTGGGGGGGACAGGGCTCGAGCAGTACTTC. It encodes CASSLGGTGLEQYF.

This clone appeared a single time. The rearrangement links TRBV10-1 to TRBJ2-2; D is perhaps TRBD1 (6 bases). This CDR3 contains 14 residues. Trimming removed 7 bases from V and 3 bases from J, with 12 bases in between. Germline V gene data show CDR1 as WNHNN and CDR2 as SYGVQD (reference sequence). The CDR3, as DNA: TGCGCCAGCAATCAGGGGTCGTACACCGGGGAGCTGTTTTTT. Amino acids: CASNQGSYTGELFF.

The rearrangement uses TRBV23-1 and TRBJ2-3; D perhaps matches TRBD1 (5 bases). TRBV23-1 is an ORF; its function is uncertain. CDR3 length: 16 amino acids. V was clipped by 2 bases and J by 1 base, with 13 bases between them. As DNA, the CDR3 is TGCGCCAGCAGTCAAACCCCGACAGCGCGCACAGATACGCAGTATTTT. Translation: CASSQTPTARTDTQYF.

This chain connects TRBV10-1 to TRBJ2-7; 12 nucleotides line up with TRBD2. Trimming took 8 bases from V and 5 from J; bases not matched to a gene: 10. CDR1 is WNHNN, CDR2 SYGVQD, per germline (reference sequence). There are 15 residues in the CDR3. The CDR3 DNA follows: TGCGCCAGCCCATCTAGCGGGGGGGCCGTCGACGAGCAGTACTTC. It specifies CASPSSGGAVDEQYF.

Written as DNA, the CDR3 is TGTGCTACCAAGGCCCTGCGGCCCAAAAACATTCAGTACTTC. This gives the protein CATKALRPKNIQYF. The V call is TRBV6-5, the J call TRBJ2-4; D remains unclear. The CDR3 sequence is 14 residues long. CDR1 and CDR2 from the germline V gene are MNHEY and SVGAGI.

A note on this clone: Its ends do not fully match the called genes, so a read error is possible. The chain has TRBV9 and TRBJ2-3, with TRBD1 matching 8 bases. CDR1 is SGDLS and CDR2 is YYNGEE in the germline V gene. This CDR3 is 17 amino acids long. The CDR3 loop is CASSVVGQARATDTQYF. The CDR3 bases are TGTGCCAGCAGTGTAGTGGGACAGGCGCGCGCCACAGATACGCAGTATTTT.

The chain carries TRBV24-1 and TRBJ1-4; D is unclear. V gave up 1 base and J gave up 0 bases, with 14 bases separating them. This CDR3 has 18 amino acids. Germline CDR1 reads KGHDR; CDR2 reads SFDVKD. CDR3 in DNA: TGTGCCACCAGTGATTTTTTACAGAGAGTTGCAACTAATGAAAAACTGTTTTTT. This translates into CATSDFLQRVATNEKLFF.

About this clone itself: The same CDR3 also results from other DNA sequences found in this sample. The gene calls are TRBV7-3 and TRBJ2-2, with a possible D match to TRBD1 (5 bases). Between the trimmed V and J ends, which lost 2 bases and 0 bases, there was a span of 7 bases. The CDR3 is made up of 15 amino acids. Germline CDR1 reads SGHTA; CDR2 reads FQGTGA. CDR3 coding DNA: TGTGCCAGCAGCTTACAAGGGGCGAACACCGGGGAGCTGTTTTTT. Translating gives CASSLQGANTGELFF.

The V call is TRBV5-6, the J call TRBJ1-1, with 8 positions matching TRBD1. The CDR3 has 13 residues. Looked up from germline, CDR1 is SGHDT and CDR2 is YYEEEE. With V trimmed by 4 bases and J by 5 bases, 4 bases remained unmatched. CDR3 loop: CASSLDRVTEAFF. The CDR3 DNA is TGTGCCAGCAGCCTGGACAGGGTTACTGAAGCTTTCTTT.